Shown below are 18 T cell receptor beta chains from a single sample sequenced in a study of cytomegalovirus exposure and HLA in healthy donors. Primers: 60 Vbeta forward and 13 Jbeta reverse. This table comes from immunoSEQ multiplex PCR, and its TCRdb copy is limited to in-frame clones, with some not included. This table holds approximately 180,000 clones, about 86% found once. Sequencing was performed on PBMCs. The receptors were sampled from a woman aged 25 to 45 in good health and CMV-seronegative.

The V and J genes are TRBV11-2 and TRBJ2-5; TRBD2 aligns across 8 bases. This CDR3 has 14 amino acids. The germline gives CDR1 SGHAT, CDR2 FQNNGV. The V gene end was trimmed by 6 bases and the J gene end by 2 bases; junction bases not matched to a gene: 5. Written as DNA, the CDR3 is TGTGCCAGCAGTCTAGCGGGTCCACAAGAGACCCAGTACTTC. This encodes CASSLAGPQETQYF.

The chain has TRBV7-2 and TRBJ1-2; no clear D. This CDR3 has 17 residues. Germline CDR1 SGHTA, CDR2 FQGNSA. V was cut by 0 bases and J by 2 bases, with 16 bases left in between. This chain's CDR3 is CASSLATFALSNYGYTF. The CDR3 DNA sequence: TGTGCCAGCAGCTTAGCTACCTTCGCGCTATCCAACTATGGCTACACCTTC.

The chain carries TRBV7-8 and TRBJ2-7; 11 bases agree with TRBD1. With 4 bases clipped from V and 5 bases from J, the junction kept 19 bases outside the gene matches. The CDR3 length is 19 residues. In germline, CDR1 is SGHVS, CDR2 FQNEAQ. The CDR3 is CASSCLPGQGVLGCDEQYF. CDR3 coding DNA: TGTGCCAGCAGCTGCTTACCGGGACAGGGGGTCCTGGGTTGCGACGAGCAGTACTTC.

The chain is built from TRBV9 and TRBJ2-1; no clear D. V lost 0 bases and J lost 6, with 7 bases in between. Germline V CDR1 and CDR2: SGDLS, YYNGEE. The CDR3 has 13 amino acids. DNA for the CDR3: TGTGCCAGCAGCGTAGCGACTCCCAATGAGCAGTTCTTC. This encodes CASSVATPNEQFF.

The chain is built from TRBV11-2 and TRBJ2-7; TRBD2 is a possible D gene (7 bases). Trimming took off 3 bases at V and 6 bases at J, with 12 bases between the two ends. CDR1 and CDR2 from the germline V gene are SGHAT and FQNNGV. The CDR3 has 13 amino acids. CDR3 DNA sequence: TGTGCCAGCAGCTTCGGGGGGCCCTCCGAGCAGTACTTC. Protein: CASSFGGPSEQYF. Supplemented by reference TRBV11-2 and TRBJ2-7, the full variable domain reads EAGVAQSPRYKIIEKRQSVAFWCNPISGHATLYWYQQILGQGPKLLIQFQNNGVVDDSQLPKDRFSAERLKGVDSTLKIQPAKLEDSAVYLCASSFGGPSEQYFGPGTRLTVT.

The chain has TRBV6-6 and TRBJ2-5, with 7 bases that match TRBD1. V was clipped by 2 bases and J by 2 bases; unmatched bases: 5. Germline CDR1 and CDR2: MNHNY and SVGAGI (reference sequence). CDR3 length: 15 residues. The CDR3 nucleotides read TGTGCCAGCAGTTACGGCACGACAGGGCAAGAGACCCAGTACTTC. Translation gives CASSYGTTGQETQYF.

The chain is built from TRBV7-2 and TRBJ2-1; no reliable D call. The CDR3 extends over 13 amino acids. Germline CDR1 and CDR2: SGHTA and FQGNSA. With 1 base removed from V and 8 bases from J, the gap between germline ends came to 9 bases. In DNA, the CDR3 is TGTGCCAGCAGCTTAGTCTTCGTCTATGAGCAGTTCTTC. Residues: CASSLVFVYEQFF.

The rearrangement links TRBV6-5 to TRBJ1-1; D gene ambiguous. Germline V CDR1 and CDR2: MNHEY, SVGAGI. The ends were cut back, 7 bases at V and 8 bases at J, with 14 bases in the middle. The CDR3 has 12 amino acids. The DNA for the CDR3 is TGTGCCAGCAAATCCAGGTTATTCGAAGCTTTCTTT. Its translation is CASKSRLFEAFF.

The gene calls are TRBV7-2 and TRBJ1-5; TRBD1 agrees at 7 bases. Unmatched junction bases numbered 11, after V lost 5 bases and J lost 7 bases. The CDR3 is 15 residues long. Looked up from germline, CDR1 is SGHTA and CDR2 is FQGNSA. The CDR3 is CTSSPGNSRGQPQHF. The CDR3 DNA reads TGTACCAGCAGCCCCGGGAATTCCAGGGGGCAGCCCCAGCATTTT.

In this sample, this clone turned up a few times. V gene TRBV7-9 combines with J gene TRBJ1-2, with 7 positions matching TRBD1. CDR3 length equals 15 residues. J lost 4 bases, V lost 5 bases, and 10 bases had no gene match. The germline CDR1 and CDR2 sequences are SEHNR and FQNEAQ (reference sequence). CDR3 loop: CASSPGQATIYGYTF. As DNA, the CDR3 is TGTGCCAGCAGCCCTGGACAGGCCACAATCTATGGCTACACCTTC.

This clone was recorded a few times. The chain recombines TRBV7-8 with TRBJ1-3; D is undetermined. The V gene lost 1 base and the J gene lost 3 bases, with 13 bases spanning the gap. Germline V gene data show CDR1 as SGHVS and CDR2 as FQNEAQ. CDR3 length equals 16 residues. This CDR3 is CASSLVGGGYGNTIYF. The CDR3 region has the DNA TGTGCCAGCAGCTTAGTCGGCGGTGGATATGGAAACACCATATATTTT.

The rearrangement links TRBV19 to TRBJ1-4, with 7 bases identical to TRBD1. Germline values: CDR1 LNHDA, CDR2 SQIVND (reference sequence). The ends lost 5 bases at V and 0 bases at J; junction bases unmatched: 3. This CDR3 has 15 amino acids. The CDR3 reads CASSLTGSTNEKLFF. The CDR3, as DNA: TGTGCCAGTAGTTTGACAGGGTCAACTAATGAAAAACTGTTTTTT. The whole variable domain, remainder taken from reference TRBV19 and TRBJ1-4, is DGGITQSPKYLFRKEGQNVTLSCEQNLNHDAMYWYRQDPGQGLRLIYYSQIVNDFQKGDIAEGYSVSREKKESFPLTVTSAQKNPTAFYLCASSLTGSTNEKLFFGSGTQLSVL.

The CDR3 protein is CASSLGGVAGGIGEQFF. The CDR3, as DNA: TGTGCCAGCAGCTTGGGGGGTGTAGCGGGGGGAATCGGTGAGCAGTTCTTC. This chain connects TRBV5-4 to TRBJ2-1; 10 bases match TRBD2. V shed 0 bases, J shed 9 bases, and the junction held 12 bases outside the gene matches. This CDR3 spans 17 amino acids. Germline V gives CDR1 SGHNT, CDR2 YYREEE (reference sequence).

For the CDR3, the DNA is TGTGCCAGTAGTACCGGACTAGCGGGACAAACCGGGGAGCTGTTTTTT. Translation gives CASSTGLAGQTGELFF. The chain combines TRBV19 with TRBJ2-2; the match to TRBD2 covers 12 bases. Germline lookup yields CDR1 LNHDA and CDR2 SQIVND (reference sequence). After removal of 4 bases from V and 5 bases from J, the junction contained 5 bases not matched to a gene. This CDR3 contains 16 residues.

This clone was seen more than once but under ten times. V gene TRBV28 combines with J gene TRBJ2-2, with 7 bases aligning to TRBD1. This CDR3 comprises 14 residues. V was clipped by 2 bases and J by 7 bases; unmatched bases: 4. Germline V gives CDR1 MDHEN, CDR2 SYDVKM. CDR3 DNA: TGTGCCAGCAGTTTAAACAGGGGTTTCGGGGAGCTGTTTTTT. Protein: CASSLNRGFGELFF.

This rearrangement joins TRBV6-6 to TRBJ2-1; 7 positions match TRBD2. Germline-derived CDR1 and CDR2 are MNHNY and SVGAGI (reference sequence). The trim removed 3 bases at V and 8 bases at J, leaving 13 bases unmatched. The CDR3 totals 16 residues. The CDR3 sequence: CASSYSPRGRDDEQFF. CDR3 bases: TGTGCCAGCAGTTATTCCCCACGCGGGAGAGACGATGAGCAGTTCTTC.

This clone occurred once. J is TRBJ2-5 and V is TRBV27; TRBD1 matches at 8 bases. This CDR3 region has 15 residues. Germline CDR1 reads MNHEY; CDR2 reads SMNVEV (reference sequence). The trim removed 0 bases at V and 3 bases at J, leaving 3 bases unmatched. This chain's CDR3 is CASSLSPQGEETQYF. The CDR3 DNA is TGTGCCAGCAGTTTATCGCCACAGGGGGAAGAGACCCAGTACTTC.

This clone was observed a few times. Other DNA sequences in this sample translate to the same CDR3. The J gene is TRBJ2-3, the V gene TRBV2; D possibly corresponds to TRBD2 (6 bases). Per germline, CDR1 SNHLY and CDR2 FYNNEI. The CDR3 totals 15 residues. The V and J ends lost 1 base and 2 bases respectively, with 10 bases between them. The CDR3, as DNA: TGTGCCAGCAGTGAAGGCCTAGCGTCCACAGATACGCAGTATTTT. This sequence encodes CASSEGLASTDTQYF.